The present TCR beta chain was sequenced within a study of blood T cells in healthy people across ages. Looking at the study overall: With template switching, about one barcoded beta molecule was captured per two T cells.

A J-beta primer mix and a sample-barcoded 5' primer were used in a second PCR of about 7 to 12 cycles. TCRdb called the 5' RACE reads again in MiXCR, with one record for every CDR3 protein. This sample has some 800,000 distinct CDR3 sequences; approximately 25% occur once, and the top ten carry 3.7%. This clonotype was seen a handful of times. A further study also used this sample, focusing on T cells of mothers and their children. From that study: Second-PCR amplification with M1S added sample barcodes and 2-4 random nucleotides.

The specimen was blood. The source of this sequence is a boy aged 5-17 years in good health.

This CDR3 is CAISESGAQYF. The CDR3 DNA follows: TGTGCCATCAGTGAGTCAGGGGCGCAGTACTTC. The chain carries TRBV10-3 and TRBJ2-7, with TRBD1 as a possible D gene (5 bases). Germline V gene lookup returns CDR1 ENHRY and CDR2 SYGVKD. The CDR3 length is 11 residues. Deletions cut 0 bases from V and 9 bases from J, with 6 bases between.